These 27 T cell receptor beta chains came from one sample sequenced in a study of molecular identifiers for immune sequencing clone quantification. TCRdb recomputed calls from the PCR reads with MiXCR, one row per CDR3 protein. Among around 7,800 distinct CDR3 sequences listed, 30% to 35% were seen once. Sequencing used naive CD8+ T cells from blood, with Jurkat cell RNA spiked in. Subset: FACS-sorted CD8+CD4-CCR7+CD45RA+ naive T cells. The receptors originated from a human donor in good health. Some libraries in this study had Jurkat cell RNA spiked in.

This clonotype is labeled medium-sized. J is TRBJ2-3 and V is TRBV3-1; D is perhaps TRBD2 (6 bases). This CDR3 has 17 amino acids. Germline V CDR1 and CDR2: LGHDT, YNNKEL (reference sequence). Trimming took 4 bases from V and 2 from J, leaving 19 bases between them. The CDR3: CASSPPGLLGYTDTQYF. For the CDR3, the DNA is TGTGCCAGCAGCCCCCCGGGACTCCTTGGTTACACAGATACGCAGTATTTT.

J is TRBJ2-1 and V is TRBV18, with D possibly being TRBD1 (6 bases). The germline gives CDR1 KGHSH, CDR2 LQKENI. V lost 4 bases, J lost 0 bases, and 13 bases lay in between. This CDR3 is built from 16 residues. This CDR3 is CASSLGQQSSYNEQFF. The CDR3 bases are TGTGCCAGCTCACTAGGACAGCAGAGCTCCTACAATGAGCAGTTCTTC. The whole variable domain, filled in from reference TRBV18 and TRBJ2-1, reads NAGVMQNPRHLVRRRGQEARLRCSPMKGHSHVYWYRQLPEEGLKFMVYLQKENIIDESGMPKERFSAEFPKEGPSILRIQQVVRGDSAAYFCASSLGQQSSYNEQFFGPGTRLTVL.

The V call is TRBV4-1, the J call TRBJ2-3, with D possibly being TRBD2 (6 bases). In germline, CDR1 is MGHRA, CDR2 YSYEKL. V was cut by 4 bases and J by 0 bases, with 11 bases left in between. The CDR3 totals 15 residues. The CDR3 DNA reads as TGCGCCAGCAGCCCCAGGGAGGTGAGCACAGATACGCAGTATTTT. Translating it yields CASSPREVSTDTQYF.

This clonotype turned up a few times. The gene calls are TRBV28 and TRBJ1-1, with unresolved D. The CDR3 is 13 amino acids. V lost 2 bases, J lost 10 bases, and 14 bases lay in between. Germline V lookup: CDR1 MDHEN, CDR2 SYDVKM. As DNA, the CDR3 is TGTGCCAGCAGTTTAAGAACGGGTCCTAGAGCTTTCTTT. It translates to CASSLRTGPRAFF.

This clonotype is judged medium-sized. The chain uses TRBV6-2 or TRBV6-3 and TRBJ2-1; D call uncertain. This CDR3 comprises 11 residues. The V gene lost 4 bases and the J gene lost 8 bases, with 6 bases spanning the gap. From germline, CDR1 is MNHEY and CDR2 SVGEGT. CDR3 sequence reads: CASSFKDEQFF. In DNA form, the CDR3 reads TGTGCCAGCAGTTTTAAGGATGAGCAGTTCTTC.

This clonotype came up a few times. J is TRBJ2-2 and V is TRBV6-6; no reliable D call. Trimming removed 8 bases from V and 7 bases from J, with 5 bases in between. This CDR3 is 10 amino acids long. Germline loops: CDR1 MNHNY, CDR2 SVGAGI (reference sequence). CDR3 nucleotides: TGTGCCAGCGGTCACGGGGAGCTGTTTTTT. It encodes CASGHGELFF.

This clonotype was seen a few times. The V call is TRBV28, the J call TRBJ2-1; D is uncertain. This CDR3 has 13 residues. CDR1 is MDHEN, CDR2 SYDVKM, per germline. V lost 3 bases and J 9 bases, leaving 12 bases between the germline ends. DNA of the CDR3: TGTGCCAGCAGTTTTTCCCTAGATGGTGAGCAGTTCTTC. Translated, it gives CASSFSLDGEQFF.

Of note for this clonotype: A much larger clonotype is one base distant, so this may be a read error. The rearrangement joins TRBV4-3 to TRBJ2-7; D gene unclear. V was trimmed by 0 bases and J by 9 bases, leaving 12 bases between them. From germline, CDR1 is LGHNA and CDR2 YSLEER. The CDR3 loop spans 13 amino acids. The CDR3 region has the DNA TGCGCCAGCAGCCAAGATGGCCTAAGCGTGCAGTACTTC. It encodes CASSQDGLSVQYF.

Worth noting for this clonotype: Without the conserved terminal phenylalanine or tryptophan, this CDR3 likely stems from a read error. The chain employs TRBV27 and TRBJ1-5; the D gene is possibly TRBD1 (5 bases). The CDR3 consists of 14 residues. The germline V and J ends were trimmed by 10 bases and 2 bases, with 15 bases remaining between them. Germline V gene lookup returns CDR1 MNHEY and CDR2 SMNVEV (reference sequence). This CDR3 reads CANSLRGGNQPQHI. The CDR3 DNA is TGTGCCAACAGCCTTCGAGGGGGCAATCAGCCCCAGCATATT.

As regards this clonotype: This CDR3 fails to terminate in the conserved phenylalanine or tryptophan, so it likely reflects a read error. The gene calls are TRBV20-1 and TRBJ1-2, with a weak D call TRBD1 (6 bases). CDR1 DFQATT and CDR2 SNEGSKA come from the germline V gene (reference sequence). V shed 6 bases and J shed 5 bases, with 10 bases lying between them. The CDR3 length is 11 residues. The chain's CDR3 is CSAQGQYGYTI. The CDR3 nucleotides read TGCAGTGCCCAAGGACAGTATGGCTACACCATC.

The chain employs TRBV7-9 and TRBJ2-3; D not resolved. V lost 5 bases and J 3 bases, leaving 21 bases between the germline ends. The CDR3 sequence is 17 residues long. Looked up from germline, CDR1 is SEHNR and CDR2 is FQNEAQ (reference sequence). CDR3 DNA sequence: TGTGCCAGCAGCCCACACGTGCAGGCCAGGTCAACAGATACGCAGTATTTT. It is translated as CASSPHVQARSTDTQYF. The full variable domain, its missing parts supplied by reference TRBV7-9 and TRBJ2-3, is DTGVSQNPRHKITKRGQNVTFRCDPISEHNRLYWYRQTLGQGPEFLTYFQNEAQLEKSRLLSDRFSAERPKGSFSTLEIQRTEQGDSAMYLCASSPHVQARSTDTQYFGPGTRLTVL.

Notes on this clonotype: Possible read error: a much larger clone is one base away. This sequence joins TRBV28 and TRBJ2-3, with TRBD1 matching 7 bases. In germline, CDR1 is MDHEN, CDR2 SYDVKM. Germline trimming cut 6 bases from V and 3 bases from J; bases unmatched to any gene: 18. The CDR3 is 18 residues long. Here the CDR3 DNA reads TGTGCCAGCAGCCCGTCGTCGGCTCCAGGGGGTGATACAGATACGCAGTATTTT. Protein product: CASSPSSAPGGDTDTQYF.

A note on this clonotype: A junction boundary mismatches the germline segment, possibly from a read error. The gene calls are TRBV10-3 and TRBJ2-7, with 10 bases identical to TRBD1. This CDR3 contains 15 residues. Germline CDR1 reads ENHRY; CDR2 reads SYGVKD. The CDR3 DNA sequence: TGTGCCATCAGTCAGTCCTGGGACAGGGGCGACGAGCAGTACTTC. It is translated as CAISQSWDRGDEQYF.

Remarks on this clonotype: A read error may account for a junction end that differs from germline. V and J are TRBV27 and TRBJ1-1; no clear D. Germline values: CDR1 MNHEY, CDR2 SMNVEV (reference sequence). CDR3 length: 12 residues. Here the CDR3 DNA reads TGTGCCAGCGGTTTAGGAGGGACTGAAGCTTTCTTT. Translating gives CASGLGGTEAFF.

This chain links TRBV28 with TRBJ1-1, with D possibly matching TRBD1 (5 bases). V lost 3 bases and J 6 bases, leaving 11 bases between the germline ends. The length of the CDR3 is 13 residues. Germline loops: CDR1 MDHEN, CDR2 SYDVKM. Here the CDR3 reads CASSFRLTAEAFF. The CDR3 DNA reads as TGTGCCAGCAGTTTTCGGCTGACAGCTGAAGCTTTCTTT.

This clonotype was seen once. A much larger clone differs from this one at a single base, so this may be a read error. The chain is built from TRBV4-3 and TRBJ2-7; 9 bases match TRBD1. Germline V CDR1 and CDR2: LGHNA, YSLEER. The CDR3 has 16 amino acids. V trimming: 2 bases; J trimming: 2 bases; junction bases outside the gene matches: 7. CDR3 amino acids: CASSQPPGQGTYEQYF. The CDR3 nucleotides are TGCGCCAGCAGCCAACCTCCAGGACAGGGGACCTACGAGCAGTACTTC.

Turning to this clonotype: A read error may account for a junction end that differs from germline. The rearrangement joins TRBV6-5 to TRBJ1-5; D unresolved. The CDR3 contains 13 residues. Germline CDR1 reads MNHEY; CDR2 reads SVGAGI. The CDR3 bases are TGTCCCAGCAGTTACTCGCGCAATCAGCCCCAGCATTTT. Amino acid sequence: CPSSYSRNQPQHF.

The CDR3 protein is CASSLESTDTQYF. The CDR3, as DNA: TGCGCCAGCAGCCTTGAGAGCACAGATACGCAGTATTTT. This chain connects TRBV4-3 to TRBJ2-3; D is undetermined. CDR3 length: 13 amino acids. Trimming removed 4 bases from V and 0 bases from J, with 5 bases in between. CDR1 and CDR2 (germline): LGHNA, YSLEER.

Comments on this clonotype: A much larger clone lies one base from this, so it may be a read error. V and J are TRBV2 and TRBJ2-5, with no clear D. This CDR3 region has 15 residues. The germline V and J ends were trimmed by 0 bases and 9 bases, with 17 bases remaining between them. Germline CDR1 is SNHLY and CDR2 is FYNNEI. The CDR3 loop reads CASSEAESRDIAQYF. The CDR3 DNA sequence: TGTGCCAGCAGTGAAGCCGAGTCCCGAGACATAGCCCAGTACTTC.

This clonotype counts as medium-sized. The J gene is TRBJ2-1, the V gene TRBV27; TRBD2 aligns across 10 bases. CDR1 is MNHEY and CDR2 is SMNVEV in the germline V gene (reference sequence). J gave up 9 bases and V 6 bases, and 8 bases lay outside the gene matches. The CDR3 runs 14 residues. CDR3 loop: CASSFGTSVIEQFF. In DNA form, the CDR3 reads TGTGCCAGCAGCTTTGGGACTAGCGTAATTGAGCAGTTCTTC.

J is TRBJ2-3 and V is TRBV7-8; D is ambiguous. The length of the CDR3 is 13 residues. CDR1 is SGHVS, CDR2 FQNEAQ, per germline. The V gene lost 1 base and the J gene lost 8 bases, with 10 bases spanning the gap. CDR3: CASSLGVAGTQYF. In DNA form, the CDR3 reads TGTGCCAGCAGCTTAGGAGTCGCAGGTACGCAGTATTTT.

About this clonotype: A much larger clone lies a single base off, so this may be a read error. V is TRBV7-9 and J is TRBJ2-7; 7 bases are a match to TRBD2. Germline V gene lookup returns CDR1 SEHNR and CDR2 FQNEAQ (reference sequence). The CDR3 extends over 14 amino acids. CDR3 bases: TGTGCCAGCAGCTCACCCTGGGGGGGTTCCGAGCGGTACTTC. Protein sequence: CASSSPWGGSERYF.

This clonotype is termed medium-sized (0.01 to 0.1%). This chain uses TRBV12-3 or TRBV12-4 with TRBJ2-5; no firm D call. The CDR3 consists of 14 residues. V dropped 2 bases and J dropped 1 base, with 8 bases sitting between them. The CDR3 sequence: CASSLTQPQETQYF. In DNA, the CDR3 is TGTGCCAGCAGTTTAACACAACCCCAAGAGACCCAGTACTTC.

Comments on this clonotype: The junction differs from germline at one of its ends, possibly a read error. The CDR3 region is CANSPGRAPQYF. In nucleotides, the CDR3 is TGTGCCAACAGCCCTGGCAGGGCGCCCCAGTACTTC. The chain joins TRBV13 to TRBJ2-5, with TRBD1 as a possible D gene (5 bases). Germline loops: CDR1 PRHDT, CDR2 FYEKMQ (reference sequence). This CDR3 has 12 amino acids.

The gene calls are TRBV4-1 and TRBJ2-7; 8 bases fit TRBD1. The germline V gene encodes CDR1 MGHRA and CDR2 YSYEKL. The CDR3 length is 14 residues. Losses at the gene ends were 4 bases for V and 7 bases for J; bases not matched to a gene: 9. The CDR3 spells CASSPMTGAREQYF. CDR3 nucleotide sequence: TGCGCCAGCAGCCCAATGACAGGGGCGAGGGAGCAGTACTTC.

The chain combines TRBV6-6 with TRBJ2-5; a weak D match, TRBD1 (6 bases). Trimming took 7 bases from V and 5 from J, leaving 14 bases between them. The CDR3 contains 13 residues. Germline CDR1 is MNHNY and CDR2 is SVGAGI (reference sequence). The CDR3 DNA reads as TGTGCCAGCATGTCACAGGGCCGCGAGACCCAGTACTTC. It is translated as CASMSQGRETQYF.

A few counts support this clonotype. The rearrangement joins TRBV12-3 or TRBV12-4 to TRBJ2-7, with D uncertain. CDR3 size: 13 residues. Trimming pared 3 bases from V and 1 base from J, leaving 7 bases between. CDR3 nucleotide sequence: TGTGCCAGCAGTTTGTTAGATTCCTACGAGCAGTACTTC. Translation: CASSLLDSYEQYF.